This record looks at one T cell receptor (beta chain) sequence and its context. No antigen is known for it. This sample is drawn from a study of beta chain features in type 1 diabetes. This CDR3 spans 14 amino acids. Germline values: CDR1 LNHDA, CDR2 SQIVND (reference sequence). General observations from the study: People with Type 1 diabetes carried modestly yet significantly shorter TCRB CDR3s in all four CD4+ subsets.

cDNA synthesis used the whole RNA isolate, giving expressed TCRB sequences. Data came from immunoSEQ multiplex PCR; TCRdb stores just in-frame clones and leaves some out. The table shows 25,000 to 30,000 clones, with around 60% occurring only once. This rearrangement joins TRBV19 to TRBJ2-5; 9 bases are a match to TRBD1. The last part of the DNA fits TRBJ2-7 better; the J call may be wrong. The material sequenced was Tregs from blood. The TCR sequence derives from a woman in her twenties or thirties with type 1 diabetes. CDR3 DNA sequence: TGTGCCAGTAGTCTACGGACAGGGGTTCCCGAGCAGTACTTC. The encoded protein is CASSLRTGVPEQYF.